This TCR beta chain was profiled in a study of blood T cells in healthy people across ages (dated by TCRdb to about 2015). Context from the whole study: In model experiments, roughly one uniquely barcoded TCR beta cDNA molecule per two T cells was captured by template switching. For two donors (one aged 18 to 29 and one aged 80 or older), the study analyzed two additional independent replicas of 1 million unique cDNA reads from the same blood draw. To track age-related changes in TCR beta repertoire diversity, the study relied on deep sequencing normalized with unique cDNA molecular identifiers. Donors were grouped into four age groups: young (average approximately 15 years), middle-aged (about 40), aged (approximately 67) and long-lived (about 89). To avoid experimental bias, donors of different ages were spread randomly across the sequencing lanes.

Donors were about 36 systemically healthy Caucasian individuals from Russia aged roughly 6 to 90 years. Each donor gave 9.5 to 10 milliliters of peripheral blood, drawn into EDTA-treated Vacutainer tubes. PBMCs were isolated by Ficoll-Paque density-gradient centrifugation, with at least 6 million obtained per sample. Total RNA was extracted from PBMCs with Trizol reagent, with at least 6 micrograms obtained per sample. The percentages of naive CD45RAhigh/CD27high T cells were determined by flow cytometry on a PBMC aliquot from every donor. Including the terminal cysteine and phenylalanine, the CDR3 comprises 14 residues. Kept here is only the CDR3 DNA, which spans 42 bases and is read in frame from base 1. From a lookup of the germline V gene (reference sequence), CDR1 and CDR2 are DFQATT and SNEGSKA. V loses 5 bases, J loses 1 base, and the germline ends lie 14 bases apart. Study-level results and caveats: Bulk unsorted PBMC profiling prevented conclusive comparison of naive and antigen-experienced compartments. Estimates of total diversity from one million sequenced T cells were regarded as lower bounds and underestimates. As age increased, observed TCR beta diversity per million T cells dropped in a roughly linear way, and a significant reduction was already evident by age 40. There was a strong correlation between observed TCR beta diversity and the percentage of naive T cells measured by flow cytometry. Donor CMV infection status was unknown, potentially confounding age-related changes in expanded clonotypes. The long-lived group showed more naive CD4+ T cells, fewer expanded clones and increased TCR diversity than the aged group, suggesting age selection.

Library method: 5' RACE. Data came from an Illumina HiSeq 2500. A second roughly 7 to 12 cycle PCR used a sample-barcoded 5' primer and a J-beta primer mix. A template-switch 5' adaptor carrying 12 random nucleotides introduced a unique molecular identifier onto each TCR beta cDNA molecule. At least 2.5 million CDR3-containing paired-end reads were obtained from each sample. First-strand cDNA synthesis was performed from all RNA using the Mint cDNA synthesis kit, with priming by a TRBC-specific oligonucleotide. After uracil-DNA glycosylase treatment, a first 18-cycle PCR used universal primers M1SS and BC2_uni_R on all cDNA. The source study handled its data this way. Normalization of each sample was performed by random selection of 1 million high-quality reads, each carrying a distinct molecular identifier. Reads sharing molecular identifiers were discarded rather than binned into consensus sequences. MiTCR, with a Q25 quality threshold and the strictest error-elimination algorithm, was used for CDR3 identification, clonotype clustering and error correction. A nonparametric unseen species model with Euler transformation was used to estimate a lower bound on total TCR beta diversity. The raw public data were reprocessed by TCRdb itself: fastp quality trimming at Q25, MiXCR clonotype calling, in-frame beta chains only. Identical CDR3 protein sequences are pooled into one entry, listed with their most common genes and DNA. The V and J calls and clone size come from TCRdb's table, not from the authors' own analysis. This sample lists approximately 850,000 distinct CDR3 sequences; approximately 48% were detected once. The top ten constitute approximately 19% of the sample.

Remarks on this clonotype: Its antigen is still unknown. Base qualities are missing; no much larger clone stands one base away.

The material sequenced was blood. This receptor chain uses TRBV20-1 and TRBJ1-1, with TRBD1 tentatively as D gene (5 bases match). The clonotype comes from a man aged 55 to 70 in good health. The DNA is TGCAGTGCTCGCTCCGGGACGGCGAACACTGAAGCTTTCTTT. It codes for CSARSGTANTEAFF.